One sample yielded the 11 T cell receptor beta chains listed below, sequenced in a study of regulatory T cells in long-lasting Graves disease. Time point described: newly diagnosed GD, antithyroid drugs for less than 3 months. With RNA extracted from PBMCs as input, the TCR library was made. Assembly of TCR beta libraries relied on iRepertoire HTBI primers together with Arm-PCR of CDR3 regions. TCRdb called the multiplex PCR reads again in MiXCR, with one record for every CDR3 protein. Here the sample spans 450,000 to 650,000 distinct CDR3 sequences, 15% to 20% being singletons. This sample also appeared in a second study, on T cells in Graves' hyperthyroidism and ophthalmopathy.

Here the sequenced sample was peripheral blood mononuclear cells (PBMCs), taken at new diagnosis, from a patient treated with antithyroid drugs. The receptors here all came from a woman aged 35-65 years with Graves disease.

A few counts support this clonotype. The genes are TRBV29-1 and TRBJ1-5, with TRBD1 identical over 7 bases. Germline CDR1 SQVTM, CDR2 ANQGSEA. The CDR3 extends over 14 amino acids. V shed 2 bases and J 2 bases; nucleotides not matched to a gene: 3. CDR3 sequence reads: CSVEMGTGNQPQHF. CDR3 DNA: TGCAGCGTTGAAATGGGGACAGGCAATCAGCCCCAGCATTTT.

About this clonotype itself: It may be a read error: a sequence one base away is much more abundant. CDR3 DNA: TGTGCCAGCATTTTAAATTTACAGAGTCATGGCTACACCTTC. Translated: CASILNLQSHGYTF. The chain uses TRBV12-3 or TRBV12-4 and TRBJ1-2; D remains ambiguous. The CDR3 covers 14 residues.

Many counts were recorded for this clonotype. As DNA, the CDR3 is TGTGCCAGTAGCACCCAGGAGAATCAGCCCCAGCATTTT. As protein: CASSTQENQPQHF. The genes are TRBV7-2 and TRBJ1-5; D uncertain. The germline V gene encodes CDR1 SGHTA and CDR2 FQGNSA. V lost 9 bases to trimming and J lost 4 bases, with 13 bases between them. The CDR3 contains 13 residues.

The V and J genes are TRBV27 and TRBJ2-7; D ambiguous. V lost 6 bases, J lost 4 bases, and 16 bases lay in between. This CDR3 is built from 14 residues. Germline CDR1 is MNHEY and CDR2 is SMNVEV (reference sequence). This chain's CDR3 is CASSPHSISYEQYF. DNA of the CDR3: TGTGCCAGCAGCCCTCACAGTATCTCGTACGAGCAGTACTTC.

On this clonotype itself: Just one base apart from a much larger clone, this may be a read error. The chain joins TRBV12-3 or TRBV12-4 to TRBJ1-6; perhaps TRBD1 as D (5 bases). This CDR3 is built from 15 residues. Trimming cost V 3 bases and J 10 bases, with 16 bases left between them. The chain's CDR3 is CASSFGGTVESPLHF. Written as DNA, the CDR3 is TGTGCCAGCAGTTTCGGCGGGACCGTCGAGTCACCCCTCCACTTT.

This clonotype was counted at least ten times. This chain joins TRBV28 and TRBJ2-3; 7 nucleotides match TRBD1. The CDR3 covers 14 residues. The V gene end was trimmed by 7 bases and the J gene end by 3 bases; junction bases not matched to a gene: 7. Looked up from germline, CDR1 is MDHEN and CDR2 is SYDVKM. CDR3 loop: CASKWTGGTDTQYF. The CDR3 DNA is TGTGCCAGCAAATGGACAGGCGGAACAGATACGCAGTATTTT.

J is TRBJ2-1 and V is TRBV20-1; 8 bases are shared with TRBD1. The V gene end was trimmed by 6 bases and the J gene end by 3 bases; junction bases not matched to a gene: 7. Germline CDR1 is DFQATT and CDR2 is SNEGSKA (reference sequence). This CDR3 has 14 amino acids. As DNA, the CDR3 is TGCAGTGCCGCTACAGGGGGTCGCTACAATGAGCAGTTCTTC. It is translated as CSAATGGRYNEQFF.

This clonotype has at least ten counts. This chain joins TRBV2 and TRBJ1-2; 8 bases fit TRBD1. In germline, CDR1 is SNHLY, CDR2 FYNNEI. J gave up 8 bases and V 7 bases, and 9 bases lay outside the gene matches. This CDR3 contains 13 residues. CDR3 coding DNA: TGTGCCAGCACTACGGACAGGGCGGGAGGCTACACCTTC. Protein product: CASTTDRAGGYTF.

This clonotype was found many times. This rearrangement joins TRBV9 to TRBJ2-7; 10 bases are a match to TRBD1. With V trimmed by 0 bases and J by 6 bases, 3 bases remained unmatched. CDR1 and CDR2 from the germline V gene are SGDLS and YYNGEE. The CDR3 has 14 amino acids. CDR3 protein: CASSVGGTGVEQYF. The CDR3 DNA reads as TGTGCCAGCAGCGTAGGTGGGACAGGGGTCGAGCAGTACTTC.

The V call is TRBV7-2, the J call TRBJ2-5; D is tentatively TRBD1 or TRBD2 (5 bases each). CDR1 is SGHTA, CDR2 FQGNSA, per germline. The CDR3 contains 13 residues. V lost 3 bases to trimming and J lost 5 bases, with 10 bases between them. The CDR3 sequence: CASSFGAVETQYF. Here the CDR3 DNA reads TGTGCCAGCAGCTTCGGGGCAGTCGAGACCCAGTACTTC.

The V gene is TRBV11-3, the J gene TRBJ2-7, with D possibly being TRBD2 (6 bases). Between the trimmed V and J ends, which lost 1 base and 7 bases, there was a span of 11 bases. This CDR3 has 13 amino acids. The germline V gene has CDR1 SGHNT and CDR2 YENEEA. CDR3 nucleotide sequence: TGTGCCAGCAGCTTAGCAACTAGCACTGAGCAGTACTTC. Its translation: CASSLATSTEQYF.